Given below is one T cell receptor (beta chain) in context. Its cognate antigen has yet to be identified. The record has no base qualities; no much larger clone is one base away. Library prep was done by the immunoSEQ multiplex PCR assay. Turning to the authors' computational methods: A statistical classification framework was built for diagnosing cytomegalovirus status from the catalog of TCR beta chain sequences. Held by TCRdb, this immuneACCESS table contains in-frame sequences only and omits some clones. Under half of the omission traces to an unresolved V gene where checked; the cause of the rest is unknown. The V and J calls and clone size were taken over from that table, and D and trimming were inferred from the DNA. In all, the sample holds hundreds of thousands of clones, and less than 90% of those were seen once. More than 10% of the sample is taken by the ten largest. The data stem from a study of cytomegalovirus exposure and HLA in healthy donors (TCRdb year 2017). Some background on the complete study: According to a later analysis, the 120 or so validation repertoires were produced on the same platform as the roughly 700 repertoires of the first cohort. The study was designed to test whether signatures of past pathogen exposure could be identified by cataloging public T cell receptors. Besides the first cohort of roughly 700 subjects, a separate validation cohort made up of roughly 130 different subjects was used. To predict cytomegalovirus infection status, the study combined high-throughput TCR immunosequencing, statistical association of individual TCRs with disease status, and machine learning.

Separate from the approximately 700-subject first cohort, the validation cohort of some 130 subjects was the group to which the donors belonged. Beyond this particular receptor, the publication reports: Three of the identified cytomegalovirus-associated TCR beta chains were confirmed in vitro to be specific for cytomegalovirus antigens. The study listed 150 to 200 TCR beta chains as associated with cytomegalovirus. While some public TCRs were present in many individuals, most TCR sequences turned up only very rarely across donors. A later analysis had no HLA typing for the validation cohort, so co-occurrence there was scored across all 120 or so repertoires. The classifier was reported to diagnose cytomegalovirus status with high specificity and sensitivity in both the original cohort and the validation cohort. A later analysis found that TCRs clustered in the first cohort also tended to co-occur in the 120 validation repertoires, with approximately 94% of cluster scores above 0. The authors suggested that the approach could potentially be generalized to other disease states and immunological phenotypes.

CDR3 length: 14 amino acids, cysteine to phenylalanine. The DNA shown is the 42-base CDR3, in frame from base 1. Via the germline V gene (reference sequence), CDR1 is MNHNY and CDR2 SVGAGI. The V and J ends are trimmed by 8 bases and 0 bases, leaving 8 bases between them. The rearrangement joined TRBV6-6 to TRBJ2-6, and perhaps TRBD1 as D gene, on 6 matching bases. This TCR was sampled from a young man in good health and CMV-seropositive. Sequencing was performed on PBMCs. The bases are TGTGCCAGCCAGGGGCCCTCTGGGGCCAACGTCCTGACTTTC. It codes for CASQGPSGANVLTF.